This T cell receptor beta chain was profiled in a study of regulatory T cells in long-lasting Graves disease. Study-level findings and limits: Persistent patients shared more public clonotypes (2,741) than newly diagnosed patients (approximately 1,000).

Library construction for TCR beta used iRepertoire HTBI primers and Arm-PCR of CDR3 regions. MiXCR, run by TCRdb on the multiplex PCR reads, gives a single entry per CDR3 protein. Here the sample spans 430,000 or so distinct CDR3 sequences, 20% to 25% being singletons. Documented time point: persistent/refractory GD, antithyroid drugs over 5 years with positive TRAb. RNA extracted from PBMCs served as the sequencing template. This clonotype was seen ten or more times. The antigen remains undetermined. Germline-derived CDR1 and CDR2 are GTSNPN and SVGIG (reference sequence). There are 13 residues in the CDR3. V lost 3 bases, J lost 1 base, and 6 bases lay in between.

The sequence derives from a female donor with Graves disease. Here the sequenced sample was peripheral blood mononuclear cells (PBMCs), taken when the disease was refractory, from a patient treated with antithyroid drugs. The V call is TRBV30, the J call TRBJ2-2; D not certain. The chain's CDR3 is CAWRWGNTGELFF. The DNA of the CDR3 is TGTGCCTGGAGGTGGGGGAACACCGGGGAGCTGTTTTTT.